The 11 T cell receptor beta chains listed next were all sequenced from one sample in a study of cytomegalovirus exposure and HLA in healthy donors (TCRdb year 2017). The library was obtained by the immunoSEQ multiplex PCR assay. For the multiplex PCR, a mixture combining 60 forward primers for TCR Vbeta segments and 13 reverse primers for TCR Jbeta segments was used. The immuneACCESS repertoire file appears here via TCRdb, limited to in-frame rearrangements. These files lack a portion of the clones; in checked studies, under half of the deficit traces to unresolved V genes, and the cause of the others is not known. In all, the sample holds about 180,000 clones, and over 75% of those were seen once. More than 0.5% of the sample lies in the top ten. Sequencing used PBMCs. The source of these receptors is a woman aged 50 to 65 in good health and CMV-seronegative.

The CDR3 nucleotides read TGTGCCAGCAGCTTAGTTGGGGCCTTGGGACAATCCGGTCAGCCCCAGCATTTT. Translated, it gives CASSLVGALGQSGQPQHF. The chain is built from TRBV7-2 and TRBJ1-5; D is possibly TRBD1 (6 bases). The V end lost 1 base, the J end lost 6 bases, and 22 bases lay between the germline ends. CDR3 length: 18 amino acids. The V gene's germline CDR1 is SGHTA and CDR2 FQGNSA. Filled out from reference TRBV7-2 and TRBJ1-5, the complete variable domain reads GAGVSQSPSNKVTEKGKDVELRCDPISGHTALYWYRQSLGQGLEFLIYFQGNSAPDKSGLPSDRFSAERTGGSVSTLTIQRTQQEDSAVYLCASSLVGALGQSGQPQHFGDGTRLSIL.

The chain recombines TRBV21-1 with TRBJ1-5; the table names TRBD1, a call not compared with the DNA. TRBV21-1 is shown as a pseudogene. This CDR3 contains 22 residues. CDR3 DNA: TGTGCCAGCAGCTCGCGATACCACTCCGGGACAAAAGCCGACCATAGCAATCAGCCCCAGCATTTT. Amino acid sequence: CASSSRYHSGTKADHSNQPQHF.

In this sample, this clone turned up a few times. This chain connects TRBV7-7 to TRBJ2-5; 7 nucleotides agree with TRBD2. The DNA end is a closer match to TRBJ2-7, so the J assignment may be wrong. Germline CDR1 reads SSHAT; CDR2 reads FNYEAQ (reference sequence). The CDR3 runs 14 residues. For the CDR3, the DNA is TGTGCTAGCGGTCCCGGGACGGGAGGACACGAGCAGTACTTC. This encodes CASGPGTGGHEQYF.

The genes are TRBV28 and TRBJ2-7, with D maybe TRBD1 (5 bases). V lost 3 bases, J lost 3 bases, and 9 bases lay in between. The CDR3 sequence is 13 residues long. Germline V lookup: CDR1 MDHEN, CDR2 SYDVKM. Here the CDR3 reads CASSLEGVYEQYF. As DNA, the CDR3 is TGTGCCAGCAGTTTGGAAGGGGTCTACGAGCAGTACTTC.

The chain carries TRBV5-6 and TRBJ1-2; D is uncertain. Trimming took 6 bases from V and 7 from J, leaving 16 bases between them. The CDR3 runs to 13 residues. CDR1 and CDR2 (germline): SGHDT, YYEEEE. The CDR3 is CASNKDPTSGYTF. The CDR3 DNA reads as TGTGCCAGCAACAAGGACCCTACTAGTGGCTACACCTTC.

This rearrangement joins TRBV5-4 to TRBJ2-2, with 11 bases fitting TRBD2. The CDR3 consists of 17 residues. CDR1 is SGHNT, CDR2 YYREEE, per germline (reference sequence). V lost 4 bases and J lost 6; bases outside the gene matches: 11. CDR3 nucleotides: TGTGCCAGCAGCCCTAGCGGGAGGCCCATGGGTCCCGGGGAGCTGTTTTTT. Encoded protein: CASSPSGRPMGPGELFF.

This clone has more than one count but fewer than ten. The CDR3 DNA follows: TGTGCCAGCAGCAAAGTGGGCGGGGCTGGCTACGAGCAGTACTTC. This codes for CASSKVGGAGYEQYF. The genes are TRBV21-1 and TRBJ2-7; the table's D call TRBD2 went unverified against the DNA. TRBV21-1 is marked as a pseudogene. This CDR3 contains 15 residues.

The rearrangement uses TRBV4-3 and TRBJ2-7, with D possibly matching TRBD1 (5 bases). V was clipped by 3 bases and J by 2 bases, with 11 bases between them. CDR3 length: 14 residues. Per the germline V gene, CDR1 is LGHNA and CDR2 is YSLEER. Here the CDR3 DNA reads TGCGCCAGCAGCCATAAGGACAAAGCCTACGAGCAGTACTTC. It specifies CASSHKDKAYEQYF.

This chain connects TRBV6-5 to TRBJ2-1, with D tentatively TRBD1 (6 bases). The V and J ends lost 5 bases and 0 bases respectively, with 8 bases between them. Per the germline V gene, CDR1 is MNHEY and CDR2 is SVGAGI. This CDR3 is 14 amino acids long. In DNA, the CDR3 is TGTGCCAGCAGTCTAGGGGGCTCCTACAATGAGCAGTTCTTC. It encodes CASSLGGSYNEQFF.

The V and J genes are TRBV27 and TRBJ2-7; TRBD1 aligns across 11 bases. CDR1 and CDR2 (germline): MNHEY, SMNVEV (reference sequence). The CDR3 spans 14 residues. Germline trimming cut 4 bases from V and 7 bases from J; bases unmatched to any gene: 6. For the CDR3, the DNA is TGTGCCAGCAGTTCCGGGACAGGGGGTCTTGAGCAGTACTTC. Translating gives CASSSGTGGLEQYF.

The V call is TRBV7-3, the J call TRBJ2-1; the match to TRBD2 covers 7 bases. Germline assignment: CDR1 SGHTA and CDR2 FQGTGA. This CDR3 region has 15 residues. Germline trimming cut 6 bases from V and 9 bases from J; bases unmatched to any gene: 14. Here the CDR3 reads CASSPGGSAVSEQFF. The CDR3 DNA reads TGTGCCAGCAGTCCCGGGGGGTCTGCGGTATCTGAGCAGTTCTTC.